The 32 T cell receptor beta chains below all came from one sample that was sequenced in a study of Graves' ophthalmopathy and Graves' hyperthyroidism. For repertoire sequencing, the TCR beta CDR3 regions were amplified from RNA transcripts. A first-round RT-PCR used HTBI primers, followed by a second-round multiplex PCR. TCRdb reprocessed the multiplex PCR reads with MiXCR, giving one entry per CDR3 protein. Of around 600,000 distinct CDR3 sequences in the sample, roughly two fifths were seen once. The sample consisted of peripheral blood. These receptors came from an adult man with Graves' ophthalmopathy.

This clonotype has at least ten counts. At one end the junction does not follow the germline gene, possibly because of a read error. V gene TRBV7-3 combines with J gene TRBJ2-2; D ambiguous. The CDR3 is made up of 16 amino acids. The V gene's germline CDR1 is SGHTA and CDR2 FQGTGA. CDR3 in amino acids: CASSLTGAVNNGELFF. DNA of the CDR3: TGTGCCAGCAGCTTAACTGGTGCGGTGAACAACGGGGAGCTGTTTTTT.

This clonotype was detected many times. The rearrangement uses TRBV5-6 and TRBJ1-6; the D is unclear. The CDR3 sequence is 15 residues long. CDR1 SGHDT and CDR2 YYEEEE come from the germline V gene. Trimming shortened V by 1 base and J by 7 bases, and 12 bases separated the two germline ends. Written as DNA, the CDR3 is TGTGCCAGCAGCTTGCAGACACTGTCCAATTCACCCCTCCACTTT. Its protein is CASSLQTLSNSPLHF.

The V and J genes are TRBV11-2 and TRBJ1-1; tentatively, D is TRBD1 (5 bases). CDR1 is SGHAT and CDR2 is FQNNGV in the germline V gene. The CDR3 covers 17 residues. The V gene lost 0 bases and the J gene lost 1 base, with 15 bases spanning the gap. CDR3 bases: TGTGCCAGCAGCTTAGATCGGGCAGGGCGAACGAACACTGAAGCTTTCTTT. Protein sequence: CASSLDRAGRTNTEAFF.

At least ten counts were recorded for this clonotype. This chain joins TRBV7-2 and TRBJ1-2; D gene unclear. CDR1 is SGHTA, CDR2 FQGNSA, per germline. The CDR3 loop spans 12 amino acids. V lost 5 bases and J 2 bases, leaving 6 bases between the germline ends. The CDR3 DNA sequence: TGTGCCAGCAGCACAGTGAACTATGGCTACACCTTC. Translated: CASSTVNYGYTF.

This clonotype appeared many times. V is TRBV5-1 and J is TRBJ1-1; the D is unclear. V lost 7 bases, J lost 1 base, and 11 bases lay in between. Germline CDR1 reads SGHRS; CDR2 reads YFSETQ. There are 13 residues in the CDR3. The DNA for the CDR3 is TGCGCCAGCTCCACAACTAAGAACACTGAAGCTTTCTTT. It encodes CASSTTKNTEAFF. Supplemented by reference TRBV5-1 and TRBJ1-1, the full variable domain reads KAGVTQTPRYLIKTRGQQVTLSCSPISGHRSVSWYQQTPGQGLQFLFEYFSETQRNKGNFPGRFSGRQFSNSRSEMNVSTLELGDSALYLCASSTTKNTEAFFGQGTRLTVV.

Points on this clonotype: No conserved phenylalanine or tryptophan is present at the end of the CDR3, so a read error is the likely explanation. CDR3 residues: CASMGPMNTEAFL. The DNA for the CDR3 is TGTGCCAGCATGGGACCAATGAACACTGAAGCTTTCCTT. This chain connects TRBV2 to TRBJ1-1, with TRBD1 as a possible D gene (5 bases). The germline V and J ends were trimmed by 7 bases and 0 bases, with 9 bases remaining between them. Germline V gene data show CDR1 as SNHLY and CDR2 as FYNNEI. This CDR3 region has 13 residues.

In its sample, this clonotype was seen many times. V and J are TRBV2 and TRBJ1-5, with unresolved D. The V and J ends lost 4 bases and 1 base respectively, with 11 bases between them. The germline V gene has CDR1 SNHLY and CDR2 FYNNEI. The CDR3 runs 15 residues. The CDR3 DNA reads as TGTGCCAGCAGTGTCGCGGCAGCCAGCAATCAGCCCCAGCATTTT. Its protein is CASSVAAASNQPQHF. Looking up the rest from reference TRBV2 and TRBJ1-5 gives the full variable domain: EPEVTQTPSHQVTQMGQEVILRCVPISNHLYFYWYRQILGQKVEFLVSFYNNEISEKSEIFDDQFSVERPDGSNFTLKIRSTKLEDSAMYFCASSVAAASNQPQHFGDGTRLSIL.

There are many counts of this clonotype. The V call is TRBV5-1, the J call TRBJ1-3; 7 positions agree with TRBD1. The germline V gene has CDR1 SGHRS and CDR2 YFSETQ. The junction had 6 bases not matched to a gene; V was cut back by 5 bases and J by 4 bases. This CDR3 is 14 amino acids long. DNA of the CDR3: TGCGCCAGCAGGAGACAGGGTGCCGGAAACACCATATATTTT. It encodes CASRRQGAGNTIYF. The full variable domain, with the rest looked up from reference TRBV5-1 and TRBJ1-3, is KAGVTQTPRYLIKTRGQQVTLSCSPISGHRSVSWYQQTPGQGLQFLFEYFSETQRNKGNFPGRFSGRQFSNSRSEMNVSTLELGDSALYLCASRRQGAGNTIYFGEGSWLTVV.

The table lists this clonotype with many counts. The gene calls are TRBV5-1 and TRBJ2-7; 11 nucleotides line up with TRBD2. V trimming: 4 bases; J trimming: 4 bases; junction bases outside the gene matches: 7. The germline gives CDR1 SGHRS, CDR2 YFSETQ. This CDR3 is built from 15 residues. The chain's CDR3 is CASSVETSGTYEQYF. The CDR3 nucleotides are TGCGCCAGCAGCGTGGAGACTAGCGGGACTTACGAGCAGTACTTC.

The chain joins TRBV15 to TRBJ1-4, with TRBD1 as a possible D gene (5 bases). The CDR3 has 14 amino acids. Germline CDR1 reads LNHNV; CDR2 reads YYDKDF (reference sequence). The ends were cut back, 3 bases at V and 8 bases at J, with 13 bases in the middle. This chain's CDR3 is CATSRGSGGEKLFF. DNA of the CDR3: TGTGCCACCAGCAGGGGTTCTGGGGGAGAAAAACTGTTTTTT.

This clonotype was seen repeatedly, ten times or more. For the CDR3, the DNA is TGTGCCAGCAGGTCAGGGGGAGATCAAGAGACCCAGTACTTC. Amino acids: CASRSGGDQETQYF. The gene calls are TRBV9 and TRBJ2-5; the match to TRBD1 covers 7 bases. Germline CDR1 is SGDLS and CDR2 is YYNGEE. The CDR3 length is 14 residues. The ends lost 5 bases at V and 2 bases at J; junction bases unmatched: 6.

V and J are TRBV9 and TRBJ1-1, with TRBD1 as a possible D gene (5 bases). Germline CDR1 reads SGDLS; CDR2 reads YYNGEE. This CDR3 region has 13 residues. Trimming shortened V by 7 bases and J by 4 bases, and 14 bases separated the two germline ends. CDR3 sequence reads: CASSPGPLTEAFF. CDR3 nucleotide sequence: TGTGCCAGCTCCCCGGGGCCGCTCACTGAAGCTTTCTTT.

This chain uses TRBV29-1 with TRBJ1-2, with unresolved D. Germline V gives CDR1 SQVTM, CDR2 ANQGSEA. This CDR3 has 11 residues. The germline V and J ends were trimmed by 8 bases and 2 bases, with 9 bases remaining between them. The CDR3 loop reads CSSDTNYGYTF. The CDR3 coding sequence is TGCAGCAGTGACACCAACTATGGCTACACCTTC.

At least ten counts were recorded for this clonotype. This chain joins TRBV9 and TRBJ2-2, with D perhaps matching TRBD2 (6 bases). Germline CDR1 reads SGDLS; CDR2 reads YYNGEE. V dropped 4 bases and J dropped 5 bases, with 12 bases sitting between them. CDR3 size: 14 residues. CDR3 in amino acids: CASSPSGGTGELFF. The DNA for the CDR3 is TGTGCCAGCAGCCCGAGTGGGGGGACCGGGGAGCTGTTTTTT.

The table lists this clonotype with a few counts. The V call is TRBV24-1, the J call TRBJ2-5; D might be TRBD1 (5 bases). Germline V lookup: CDR1 KGHDR, CDR2 SFDVKD. V was cut by 4 bases and J by 3 bases, with 14 bases left in between. The length of the CDR3 is 15 residues. The CDR3 here is CATSEKTAGKETQYF. CDR3 nucleotide sequence: TGTGCCACCAGTGAAAAAACCGCAGGGAAAGAGACCCAGTACTTC.

The CDR3 DNA follows: TGTGCCTCCTCGGTTGGGACTAATGAAAAACTGTTTTTT. Translated, it gives CASSVGTNEKLFF. This sequence joins TRBV30 and TRBJ1-4; D is unclear. The CDR3 is 13 residues long. The V end lost 7 bases, the J end lost 2 bases, and 11 bases lay between the germline ends. CDR1 and CDR2 from the germline V gene are GTSNPN and SVGIG (reference sequence).

This clonotype was counted a few times. The J gene is TRBJ2-7, the V gene TRBV6-5; D is unclear. Germline V gene data show CDR1 as MNHEY and CDR2 as SVGAGI. The CDR3 has 11 residues. V was trimmed by 5 bases and J by 6 bases, leaving 8 bases between them. CDR3 coding DNA: TGTGCCAGCAGTGAAAGGCCCGAGCAGTACTTC. Amino acids: CASSERPEQYF.

The chain carries TRBV15 and TRBJ1-6, with D perhaps matching TRBD1 (6 bases). The germline CDR1 and CDR2 sequences are LNHNV and YYDKDF (reference sequence). This CDR3 contains 14 residues. V was trimmed by 3 bases and J by 13 bases, leaving 16 bases between them. The CDR3 sequence: CATSSGTSNQPLHF. In nucleotides, the CDR3 is TGTGCCACCAGCAGCGGGACATCGAATCAGCCCCTCCACTTT.

This clonotype has at least ten counts. This CDR3 reads CSANGQEPGRETQYF. CDR3 in DNA: TGCAGTGCTAATGGGCAGGAGCCGGGGAGGGAGACCCAGTACTTC. V gene TRBV20-1 combines with J gene TRBJ2-5; D is possibly TRBD2 (6 bases). V was pared by 4 bases and J by 5 bases, with 20 bases between. The CDR3 runs to 15 residues. Germline CDR1 is DFQATT and CDR2 is SNEGSKA (reference sequence).

V gene TRBV19 combines with J gene TRBJ2-6; perhaps TRBD1 as D (6 bases). V shed 7 bases and J shed 0 bases, with 10 bases lying between them. The CDR3 has 15 residues. Germline V gene sequence: CDR1 LNHDA, CDR2 SQIVND (reference sequence). For the CDR3, the DNA is TGTGCCAGTACGCAGGGGCGCTCTGGGGCCAACGTCCTGACTTTC. Amino acid sequence: CASTQGRSGANVLTF.

The chain recombines TRBV7-9 with TRBJ2-2; 8 bases align to TRBD1. The CDR3 runs to 15 residues. The junction had 8 bases not matched to a gene; V was cut back by 6 bases and J by 5 bases. CDR1 and CDR2 from the germline V gene are SEHNR and FQNEAQ (reference sequence). The CDR3 region has the DNA TGTGCCAGCAGACTAGACAGGGGTCAAACCGGGGAGCTGTTTTTT. Protein: CASRLDRGQTGELFF.

The V and J genes are TRBV3-1 and TRBJ1-5; a weak D match, TRBD1 (6 bases). Germline loops: CDR1 LGHDT, CDR2 YNNKEL (reference sequence). The CDR3 has 15 amino acids. The V end lost 0 bases, the J end lost 3 bases, and 9 bases lay between the germline ends. As DNA, the CDR3 is TGTGCCAGCAGCCAAGACGGACAGCTCAATCAGCCCCAGCATTTT. This encodes CASSQDGQLNQPQHF.

This clonotype has ten or more counts. The V and J genes are TRBV29-1 and TRBJ2-6, with D possibly matching TRBD1 (5 bases). CDR1 and CDR2 (germline): SQVTM, ANQGSEA. Trimming removed 6 bases at V and 0 bases at J, with 9 bases between. The CDR3 consists of 14 residues. The CDR3 region has the DNA TGCAGCGTGTCCGACAGCTCTGGGGCCAACGTCCTGACTTTC. It yields the protein CSVSDSSGANVLTF. Full variable domain (outside the CDR3, taken from reference TRBV29-1 and TRBJ2-6): SAVISQKPSRDICQRGTSLTIQCQVDSQVTMMFWYRQQPGQSLTLIATANQGSEATYESGFVIDKFPISRPNLTFSTLTVSNMSPEDSSIYLCSVSDSSGANVLTFGAGSRLTVL.

This chain uses TRBV12-5 with TRBJ2-7, with 7 bases identical to TRBD1. CDR1 and CDR2 from the germline V gene are LGHNT and FRNRAP. The length of the CDR3 is 15 residues. With 3 bases clipped from V and 5 bases from J, the junction kept 10 bases outside the gene matches. This CDR3 reads CASGLLGTASDEQYF. For the CDR3, the DNA is TGTGCTAGTGGTTTACTCGGGACAGCTTCCGACGAGCAGTACTTC. The full variable domain, rest sourced from reference TRBV12-5 and TRBJ2-7, is DARVTQTPRHKVTEMGQEVTMRCQPILGHNTVFWYRQTMMQGLELLAYFRNRAPLDDSGMPKDRFSAEMPDATLATLKIQPSEPRDSAVYFCASGLLGTASDEQYFGPGTRLTVT.

The table lists this clonotype with many counts. This chain's CDR3 is CAVIRDRVGYTF. The CDR3, as DNA: TGTGCCGTCATCCGGGACAGGGTCGGCTACACCTTC. The V and J genes are TRBV13 and TRBJ1-2; 9 bases are shared with TRBD1. The J segment lost 8 bases and the V segment lost 11 bases, leaving 9 bases of the junction unmatched. The CDR3 has 12 residues. The germline CDR1 and CDR2 sequences are PRHDT and FYEKMQ (reference sequence).

This clonotype has a single count. The rearrangement uses TRBV25-1 and TRBJ1-5, with a tentative D call TRBD1 (6 bases). V lost 5 bases and J 2 bases, leaving 13 bases between the germline ends. Germline CDR1 MGHDK, CDR2 SYGVNS. There are 15 residues in the CDR3. For the CDR3, the DNA is TGTGCCAGCAGTCTGGCAGGGGATGGCAATCAGCCCCAGCATTTT. This encodes CASSLAGDGNQPQHF.

This clonotype was observed many times. The chain employs TRBV2 and TRBJ2-2; maybe TRBD2 (5 bases). The CDR3 is made up of 16 amino acids. Trimming pared 6 bases from V and 3 bases from J, leaving 17 bases between. CDR1 is SNHLY, CDR2 FYNNEI, per germline. CDR3 coding DNA: TGTGCCAGCAGCTCTAACCCTCAGAGGGACACCGGGGAGCTGTTTTTT. Residues: CASSSNPQRDTGELFF.

This clonotype occurred many times. This chain uses TRBV7-8 with TRBJ2-7; D is perhaps TRBD2 (7 bases). Deletions cut 0 bases from V and 3 bases from J, with 12 bases between. From germline, CDR1 is SGHVS and CDR2 FQNEAQ. CDR3 length: 15 amino acids. The CDR3 is CASSLAAGANYEQYF. The CDR3 DNA is TGTGCCAGCAGCTTAGCGGCGGGGGCCAACTACGAGCAGTACTTC.

This clonotype was seen more than once but under ten times. This clone may be a read error of a much larger clone one base away. The V gene is TRBV7-9, the J gene TRBJ1-4; unclear D gene. Per the germline V gene, CDR1 is SEHNR and CDR2 is FQNEAQ (reference sequence). CDR3 length equals 12 residues. CDR3 in amino acids: CAGSREGSGTFF. As DNA, the CDR3 is TGTGCCGGCAGCCGGGAAGGCAGTGGTACGTTTTTT.

As to this clonotype: A much larger clone lies a single base off, so this may be a read error. V gene TRBV2 combines with J gene TRBJ1-2; D may be TRBD1 (5 bases). The CDR3 runs to 13 residues. CDR1 is SNHLY and CDR2 is FYNNEI in the germline V gene. CDR3: CASKNDSVYGHTF. For the CDR3, the DNA is TGTGCCAGCAAGAATGACAGCGTCTATGGCCACACCTTC.

This clonotype has a count of ten or more. The V gene is TRBV29-1, the J gene TRBJ1-1; tentative D call: TRBD1 (5 bases). The CDR3 has 13 amino acids. Per the germline V gene, CDR1 is SQVTM and CDR2 is ANQGSEA. Trimming took off 2 bases at V and 4 bases at J, with 11 bases between the two ends. CDR3 DNA sequence: TGCAGCGTTGAAAGGGGCGAGGGCACTGAAGCTTTCTTT. It yields the protein CSVERGEGTEAFF.

This clonotype was observed a few times. The rearrangement uses TRBV3-1 and TRBJ2-7; 11 nucleotides match TRBD2. V shed 4 bases, J shed 1 base, and the junction held 3 bases outside the gene matches. Germline V gives CDR1 LGHDT, CDR2 YNNKEL (reference sequence). The CDR3 spans 15 residues. CDR3 amino acids: CASSPSGGLSYEQYF. CDR3 coding DNA: TGTGCCAGCAGCCCTAGCGGGGGGTTATCCTACGAGCAGTACTTC.